The clone carrying this TCR beta chain was seen many times. The investigators made TCR beta cDNA from roughly 0.45 ug total RNA, using a constant-region primer. Construction of TCR beta libraries relied on three successive nested multiplex PCR rounds employing slightly modified ARM-PCR. Amplification in the first two PCR rounds was performed using TRBV1-TRBV30 forward primers and a C-beta reverse primer for approximately 10 cycles each. TCRdb analysed the multiplex PCR reads with MiXCR anew, one entry per CDR3 protein. Among 180,000 or so distinct CDR3 sequences, about 60% were seen once, and the ten largest hold about 72%. The data stem from a study of tumor-infiltrating lymphocytes in primary liver carcinoma. The authors took blood RNA from unsorted whole blood and also extracted germline DNA. The CDR3 is made up of 13 amino acids. Per germline, CDR1 SGHVS and CDR2 FQNEAQ. Trimming cost V 3 bases and J 4 bases, with 9 bases left between them.

The sequence derives from a man aged 35 to 55 with primary liver carcinoma and hepatitis B virus infection. The chain joins TRBV7-8 to TRBJ1-2; D perhaps matches TRBD1 (5 bases). The sequencing input was peripheral blood. CDR3 region: CASSLGTVYGYTF. The CDR3, as DNA: TGTGCCAGCAGCTTGGGGACGGTCTATGGCTACACCTTC.